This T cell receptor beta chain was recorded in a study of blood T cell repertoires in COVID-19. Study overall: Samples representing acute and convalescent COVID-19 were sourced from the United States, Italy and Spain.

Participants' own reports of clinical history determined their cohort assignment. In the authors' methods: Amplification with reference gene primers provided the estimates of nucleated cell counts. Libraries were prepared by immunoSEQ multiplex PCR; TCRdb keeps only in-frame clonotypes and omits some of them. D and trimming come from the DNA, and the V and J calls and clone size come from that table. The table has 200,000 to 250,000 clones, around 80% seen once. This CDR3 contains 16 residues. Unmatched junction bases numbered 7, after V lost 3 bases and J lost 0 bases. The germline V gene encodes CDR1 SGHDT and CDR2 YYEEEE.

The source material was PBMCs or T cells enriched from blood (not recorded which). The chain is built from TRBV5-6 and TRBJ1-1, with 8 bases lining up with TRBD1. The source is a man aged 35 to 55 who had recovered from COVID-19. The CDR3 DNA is TGTGCCAGCAGCTGGGGGCCGGGACAGGTGAACACTGAAGCTTTCTTT. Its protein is CASSWGPGQVNTEAFF.